A single sample is the source of the 20 T cell receptor beta chains below, sequenced in a study of blood T cell repertoires in COVID-19. Data came from immunoSEQ multiplex PCR; TCRdb stores just in-frame clones and leaves some out. Of approximately 210,000 clones in the sample, roughly 86% were seen once. Sequencing was done on a sample of peripheral blood. The receptors here all came from a woman aged 70-85 years with active or convalescent COVID-19.

This clone showed up just once. This rearrangement joins TRBV19 to TRBJ1-6; no clear D gene. The CDR3 consists of 15 residues. V shed 5 bases and J shed 8 bases, with 16 bases lying between them. The germline gives CDR1 LNHDA, CDR2 SQIVND (reference sequence). The CDR3 DNA is TGTGCCAGTAGTGCCCCGGGAGGCGGGGATTCACCCCTCCACTTT. This gives the protein CASSAPGGGDSPLHF.

The chain uses TRBV30 and TRBJ2-7; 7 bases map to TRBD1. Trimming cost V 1 base and J 4 bases; bases outside gene matches: 4. The CDR3 extends over 13 amino acids. Germline CDR1 GTSNPN, CDR2 SVGIG (reference sequence). CDR3 in amino acids: CAWSAGQRYEQYF. The CDR3 DNA reads as TGTGCCTGGAGTGCGGGACAGCGGTACGAGCAGTACTTC.

V usage is TRBV18 and J usage is TRBJ2-7; tentatively, D is TRBD1 (6 bases). Between the trimmed V and J ends, which lost 2 bases and 6 bases, there was a span of 17 bases. The CDR3 runs 15 residues. Germline values: CDR1 KGHSH, CDR2 LQKENI. CDR3 nucleotide sequence: TGTGCCAGCTCACCAGACAGGCGCATAACCTCCGAGCAGTACTTC. It encodes CASSPDRRITSEQYF.

The chain links TRBV4-1 to TRBJ2-7; 13 bases agree with TRBD2. This CDR3 spans 16 amino acids. Germline loops: CDR1 MGHRA, CDR2 YSYEKL. The V gene end was trimmed by 2 bases and the J gene end by 2 bases; junction bases not matched to a gene: 3. The CDR3 region is CASSQRGTSGTYEQYF. CDR3 DNA: TGCGCCAGCAGCCAACGCGGGACTAGCGGGACCTACGAGCAGTACTTC.

CDR3 nucleotide sequence: TGTGCCACCAGTGCGGGGGGCTATGGCTACACCTTC. As protein: CATSAGGYGYTF. This chain connects TRBV24-1 to TRBJ1-2; maybe TRBD1 (5 bases). The CDR3 is 12 amino acids. Deletions cut 5 bases from V and 4 bases from J, with 7 bases between. Per the germline V gene, CDR1 is KGHDR and CDR2 is SFDVKD.

V gene TRBV29-1 combines with J gene TRBJ1-1; 9 bases match TRBD1. The V gene's germline CDR1 is SQVTM and CDR2 ANQGSEA. CDR3 length equals 13 residues. Unmatched junction bases numbered 4, after V lost 7 bases and J lost 1 base. The CDR3 sequence: CSGEGQGNTEAFF. The CDR3, as DNA: TGCAGCGGCGAGGGACAGGGGAACACTGAAGCTTTCTTT.

This rearrangement joins TRBV27 to TRBJ1-2; possibly TRBD1 for D (6 bases). This CDR3 has 18 residues. Between the trimmed V and J ends, which lost 6 bases and 2 bases, there was a span of 25 bases. CDR1 is MNHEY, CDR2 SMNVEV, per germline (reference sequence). The CDR3 DNA is TGTGCCAGCAGGCCTTATGGAGGGGGGGGCGCGAGGAACTATGGCTACACCTTC. Translated: CASRPYGGGGARNYGYTF.

The CDR3 region has the DNA TGCAGTGCTAGGGCCCCGGGACAGACTTTCTTT. Translating it yields CSARAPGQTFF. The genes are TRBV20-1 and TRBJ1-1; 7 positions agree with TRBD1. Per germline, CDR1 DFQATT and CDR2 SNEGSKA (reference sequence). V was clipped by 3 bases and J by 12 bases; unmatched bases: 7. The CDR3 length is 11 residues.

The chain employs TRBV24-1 and TRBJ1-4; tentative D call: TRBD1 (5 bases). Trimming pared 5 bases from V and 4 bases from J, leaving 7 bases between. Germline lookup yields CDR1 KGHDR and CDR2 SFDVKD. The CDR3 totals 13 residues. The CDR3 DNA reads as TGTGCCACCAGTGCCAGGGATAATGAAAAACTGTTTTTT. Protein sequence: CATSARDNEKLFF.

The gene calls are TRBV27 and TRBJ1-2; 7 bases map to TRBD1. This CDR3 region has 13 residues. The ends lost 9 bases at V and 3 bases at J; junction bases unmatched: 7. CDR1 and CDR2 (germline): MNHEY, SMNVEV (reference sequence). The CDR3: CARDLDRDYGYTF. In DNA form, the CDR3 reads TGTGCCAGGGATTTAGACAGGGACTATGGCTACACCTTC.

The chain is built from TRBV12-5 and TRBJ2-2; TRBD1 agrees at 7 bases. V lost 5 bases, J lost 7 bases, and 4 bases stayed unmatched. Germline CDR1 reads LGHNT; CDR2 reads FRNRAP. The CDR3 runs to 13 residues. The CDR3 sequence is CASGIGGSGELFF. Written as DNA, the CDR3 is TGTGCTAGTGGTATAGGGGGCAGCGGGGAGCTGTTTTTT.

The chain uses TRBV15 and TRBJ2-5; 13 positions match TRBD2. This CDR3 is built from 17 residues. Germline V gene data show CDR1 as LNHNV and CDR2 as YYDKDF (reference sequence). The V gene end was trimmed by 0 bases and the J gene end by 4 bases; junction bases not matched to a gene: 5. This CDR3 is CATSRDGLAGEGETQYF. The DNA of the CDR3 is TGTGCCACCAGCAGAGATGGACTAGCGGGAGAAGGAGAGACCCAGTACTTC.

The CDR3 loop reads CASILSGSVENEQFF. The CDR3, as DNA: TGTGCCAGCATACTTAGCGGGAGTGTGGAGAATGAGCAGTTCTTC. The chain links TRBV5-6 to TRBJ2-1; TRBD2 aligns across 9 bases. Germline CDR1 is SGHDT and CDR2 is YYEEEE. There are 15 residues in the CDR3. The trim removed 6 bases at V and 7 bases at J, leaving 11 bases unmatched.

CDR3 region: CASSQGVTGRGRGQPQHF. In DNA, the CDR3 is TGCGCCAGCAGCCAAGGGGTGACGGGCAGGGGGCGCGGTCAGCCCCAGCATTTT. The V and J genes are TRBV4-1 and TRBJ1-5; 8 nucleotides match TRBD1. Germline CDR1 is MGHRA and CDR2 is YSYEKL. J was trimmed by 6 bases and V by 1 base; bases with no gene match: 14. The CDR3 is made up of 18 amino acids.

The V gene is TRBV7-6, the J gene TRBJ2-1, with 7 nucleotides matching TRBD2. The CDR3 is 15 amino acids. CDR1 and CDR2 (germline): SGHVS, FNYEAQ. J was trimmed by 6 bases and V by 2 bases; bases with no gene match: 7. This CDR3 reads CASSLMGDYGNEQFF. The CDR3 DNA sequence: TGTGCCAGCAGCTTAATGGGGGACTACGGCAATGAGCAGTTCTTC.

J is TRBJ2-3 and V is TRBV6-5; 8 positions agree with TRBD2. The CDR3 has 14 amino acids. The junction had 4 bases not matched to a gene; V was cut back by 6 bases and J by 2 bases. The V gene's germline CDR1 is MNHEY and CDR2 SVGAGI. The CDR3 nucleotides read TGTGCCAGCAGAAAAGCGGGAGCCACAGATACGCAGTATTTT. This encodes CASRKAGATDTQYF.

The chain uses TRBV7-9 and TRBJ2-3; 11 bases map to TRBD1. The CDR3 length is 15 residues. CDR1 is SEHNR, CDR2 FQNEAQ, per germline (reference sequence). V was clipped by 1 base and J by 5 bases; unmatched bases: 2. The CDR3 spells CASSLGTGGQDTQYF. The CDR3 DNA follows: TGTGCCAGCAGCTTAGGGACAGGGGGCCAAGATACGCAGTATTTT.

This clone occurred a few times. The chain employs TRBV18 and TRBJ2-7; 8 bases match TRBD1. The V gene end was trimmed by 5 bases and the J gene end by 5 bases; junction bases not matched to a gene: 8. Germline V lookup: CDR1 KGHSH, CDR2 LQKENI. This CDR3 contains 14 residues. CDR3 sequence reads: CASSGAGGLDEQYF. In DNA, the CDR3 is TGTGCCAGCTCAGGGGCAGGGGGCCTGGACGAGCAGTACTTC.

The sample holds a few counts of this clone. The gene calls are TRBV11-2 and TRBJ1-5; D not resolved. The germline V gene encodes CDR1 SGHAT and CDR2 FQNNGV. The CDR3 has 15 residues. Trimming removed 5 bases at V and 0 bases at J, with 11 bases between. The CDR3, as DNA: TGTGCCAGCAGCCCCACCGCGGATAGCAATCAGCCCCAGCATTTT. Protein: CASSPTADSNQPQHF. The full variable domain, completed using reference TRBV11-2 and TRBJ1-5, is EAGVAQSPRYKIIEKRQSVAFWCNPISGHATLYWYQQILGQGPKLLIQFQNNGVVDDSQLPKDRFSAERLKGVDSTLKIQPAKLEDSAVYLCASSPTADSNQPQHFGDGTRLSIL.

The rearrangement uses TRBV3-1 (or the pseudogene TRBV3-2) and TRBJ1-5, with TRBD1 as a possible D gene (5 bases). This CDR3 is built from 14 residues. From germline, CDR1 is LGHDT and CDR2 YNNKEL (reference sequence). Trimming pared 1 base from V and 7 bases from J, leaving 11 bases between. The CDR3 DNA sequence: TGTGCCAGCAGCCAAGCGGGGGTTTGGCAGCCCCAGCATTTT. Its translation is CASSQAGVWQPQHF.